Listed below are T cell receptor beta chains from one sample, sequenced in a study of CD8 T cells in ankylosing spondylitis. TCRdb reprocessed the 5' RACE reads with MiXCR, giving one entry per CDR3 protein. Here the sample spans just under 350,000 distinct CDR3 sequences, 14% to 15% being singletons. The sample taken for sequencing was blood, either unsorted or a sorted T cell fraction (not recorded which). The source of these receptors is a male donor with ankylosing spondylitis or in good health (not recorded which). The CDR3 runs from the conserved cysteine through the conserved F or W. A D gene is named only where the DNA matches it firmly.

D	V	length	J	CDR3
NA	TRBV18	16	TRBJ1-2	CASSPGEGSRHGGYTF
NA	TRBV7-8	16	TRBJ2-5	CASSLGDARGQETQYF
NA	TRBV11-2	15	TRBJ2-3	CASSLAAWSTDTQYF
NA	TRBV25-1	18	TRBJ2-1	CASSEYEEGGLRFPEQFF
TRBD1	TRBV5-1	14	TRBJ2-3	CASSWGQDTDTQYF
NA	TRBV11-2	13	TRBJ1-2	CASSPDASNGYTF
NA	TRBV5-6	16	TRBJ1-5	CASSLRRGGERQPQHF
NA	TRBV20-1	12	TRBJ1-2	CSARSLNYGYTF
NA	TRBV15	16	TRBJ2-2	CATSSATGVTTGELFF
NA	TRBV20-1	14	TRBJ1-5	CSAKNRVGGQPQHF
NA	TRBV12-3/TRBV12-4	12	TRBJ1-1	CASSAGRAEAFF
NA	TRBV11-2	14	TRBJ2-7	CASSLDRASYEQYF
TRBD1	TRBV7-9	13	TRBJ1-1	CASSFTGDTEAFF
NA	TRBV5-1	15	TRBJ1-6	CASSGMTVDNSPLHF
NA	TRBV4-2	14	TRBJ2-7	CASSQGVDGYEQYF
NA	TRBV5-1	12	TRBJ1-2	CASSSGAYGYTF
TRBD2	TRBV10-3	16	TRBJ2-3	CAISEEPSGATDTQYF
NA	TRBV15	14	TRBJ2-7	CATSRDIQGNEQYF
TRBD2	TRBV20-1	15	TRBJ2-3	CSASQREGPTDTQYF
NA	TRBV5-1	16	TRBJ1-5	CASSPGEGSSNQPQHF
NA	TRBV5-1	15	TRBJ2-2	CASNLEVGLFGELFF
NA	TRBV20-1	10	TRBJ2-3	CSASADTQYF
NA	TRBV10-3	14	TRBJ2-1	CAISEFRARDEQFF
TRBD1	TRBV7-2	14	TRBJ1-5	CASSPDRGTRPQHF
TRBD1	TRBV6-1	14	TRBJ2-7	CASSDGQGPYEQYF
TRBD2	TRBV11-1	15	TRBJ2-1	CASSPGLAGSNEQFF
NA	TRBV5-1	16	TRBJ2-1	CASSSRGMGDEQEQFF
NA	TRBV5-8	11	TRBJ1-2	CASSLAAGYTF
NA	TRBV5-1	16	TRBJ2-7	CASSLAAFGGGYEQYF
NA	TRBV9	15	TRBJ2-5	CASSAAGGLLETQYF
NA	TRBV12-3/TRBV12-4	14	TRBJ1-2	CASSQHGQNYGYTF
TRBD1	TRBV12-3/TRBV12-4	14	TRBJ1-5	CASTQDRGDQPQHF
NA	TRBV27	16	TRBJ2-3	CASKADSLIATDTQYF
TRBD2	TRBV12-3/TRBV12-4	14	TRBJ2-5	CASNFGGAGETQYF
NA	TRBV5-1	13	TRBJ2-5	CASSEGGGETQYF
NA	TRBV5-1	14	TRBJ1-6	CASSWRAVGTPLHF
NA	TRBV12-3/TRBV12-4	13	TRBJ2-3	CASSLKGTDTQYF
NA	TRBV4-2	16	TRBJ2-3	CASSQGGWESTDTQYF
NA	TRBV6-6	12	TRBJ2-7	CASSQPSYEQYF
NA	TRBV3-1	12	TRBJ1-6	CASSHTSSPLHF
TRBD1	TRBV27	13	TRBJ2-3	CASSGQGTDTQYF
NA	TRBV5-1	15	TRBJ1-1	CASGPDTGRVTEAFF
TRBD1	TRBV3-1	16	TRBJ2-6	CASSHTGDSGANVLTF
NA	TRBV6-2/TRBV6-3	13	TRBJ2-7	CASGLGVPYEQYF
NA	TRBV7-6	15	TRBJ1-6	CASSADSVGNLALHF
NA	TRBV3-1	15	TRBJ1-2	CASSQDAQGMRGYTF
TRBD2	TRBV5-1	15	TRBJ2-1	CASSAGVFSYNEQFF
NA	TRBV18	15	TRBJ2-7	CASSLWSGDSNEQYF
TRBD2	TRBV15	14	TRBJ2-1	CATGAGTTNNEQFF
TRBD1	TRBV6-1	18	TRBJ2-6	CASRRAGQGSSGANVLTF
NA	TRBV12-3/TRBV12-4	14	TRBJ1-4	CASSEDSSNEKLFF
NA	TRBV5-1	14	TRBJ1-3	CASSADVPGNTIYF
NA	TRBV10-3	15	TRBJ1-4	CAISEGGGAGEKLFF
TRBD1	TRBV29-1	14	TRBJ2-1	CSVSGTAQYNEQFF